The 8 T cell receptor beta chains reported below all come from one sample, sequenced in a study of spatial heterogeneity in lung cancer. Time point here: sample taken at primary tumor resection. No cells were sorted before sequencing. The whole RNA sequenced was extracted from tumor, nontumor lung or frozen PBMC. MiXCR, run by TCRdb on the 5' RACE reads, gives a single entry per CDR3 protein. The repertoire includes approximately 7,000 distinct CDR3 sequences, roughly 3.7% of them detected once, and roughly 25% sits in the top ten. Sample: normal lung tissue next to the tumor, taken at surgery. The receptors stem from a female donor with early-stage non-small cell lung cancer.

This clonotype was recorded many times. This beta chain lies outside the target of a library built for alpha chains; its clone size means little. The V gene is TRBV19, the J gene TRBJ1-2; the match to TRBD1 covers 9 bases. CDR1 LNHDA and CDR2 SQIVND come from the germline V gene (reference sequence). This CDR3 has 16 amino acids. V was clipped by 7 bases and J by 3 bases; unmatched bases: 12. The CDR3 is CASNSPDRGAHYGYTF. The CDR3 nucleotides read TGTGCCAGTAACTCCCCAGACAGGGGGGCCCACTATGGCTACACCTTC.

There are many counts of this clonotype. A library made for alpha chains picked up this beta chain off target, so its size means little. The chain employs TRBV24-1 and TRBJ2-3; D possibly corresponds to TRBD2 (5 bases). The V end lost 9 bases, the J end lost 2 bases, and 11 bases lay between the germline ends. Germline V gives CDR1 KGHDR, CDR2 SFDVKD. The CDR3 totals 13 residues. The CDR3 coding sequence is TGTGCCACCGGGCAGGAGGTCACAGATACGCAGTATTTT. Residues: CATGQEVTDTQYF.

This clonotype is classed as medium-sized. This beta chain lies outside the target of a library built for alpha chains; its clone size means little. The J gene is TRBJ2-3, the V gene TRBV28; 13 bases align to TRBD2. After removal of 5 bases from V and 3 bases from J, the junction contained 5 bases not matched to a gene. Germline assignment: CDR1 MDHEN and CDR2 SYDVKM. The CDR3 sequence is 16 residues long. As DNA, the CDR3 is TGTGCCAGCAGTCCCGGACTAGCGGGGGAAACAGATACGCAGTATTTT. Amino acids: CASSPGLAGETDTQYF.

This clonotype is classed as medium-sized. This beta chain is an unintended read in a library built for alpha chains; its size means little. The chain couples TRBV3-1 to TRBJ2-7; maybe TRBD1 (6 bases). The CDR3 has 15 amino acids. From germline, CDR1 is LGHDT and CDR2 YNNKEL (reference sequence). V dropped 1 base and J dropped 5 bases, with 15 bases sitting between them. CDR3 sequence (DNA): TGTGCCAGCAGCCAAGGCCCTCAACAGGGTAACGAGCAGTACTTC. Translation gives CASSQGPQQGNEQYF.

This clonotype was detected many times. Found in a library prepared for alpha chains, this beta chain is an off-target read, and its abundance has little meaning. The chain is built from TRBV7-3 and TRBJ1-2; TRBD1 agrees at 10 bases. This CDR3 is 13 amino acids long. CDR1 is SGHTA, CDR2 FQGTGA, per germline. Germline trimming cut 6 bases from V and 6 bases from J; bases unmatched to any gene: 4. Here the CDR3 DNA reads TGTGCCAGCAGTCCGACAGGGGGCGATGGCTACACCTTC. It translates to CASSPTGGDGYTF. The entire variable domain, with the rest obtained from reference TRBV7-3 and TRBJ1-2, is as follows: GAGVSQTPSNKVTEKGKYVELRCDPISGHTALYWYRQSLGQGPEFLIYFQGTGAADDSGLPNDRFFAVRPEGSVSTLKIQRTERGDSAVYLCASSPTGGDGYTFGSGTRLTVV.

In its sample, this clonotype was seen many times. As an off-target read in a library built for alpha chains, this beta chain has a frequency of little significance. CDR3 in amino acids: CASSPRGGPNGAEAFF. The CDR3 coding sequence is TGTGCCAGCAGCCCGCGGGGGGGACCAAACGGGGCTGAAGCTTTCTTT. The rearrangement joins TRBV7-3 to TRBJ1-1, with D perhaps matching TRBD1 (5 bases). The germline gives CDR1 SGHTA, CDR2 FQGTGA. V was pared by 5 bases and J by 6 bases, with 22 bases between. CDR3 length: 16 amino acids.

This clonotype occurred many times. This beta chain slipped into a library made for alpha chains as a stray read, so its size is not meaningful. The chain has TRBV25-1 and TRBJ1-2; no firm D call. The CDR3 has 12 amino acids. Germline loops: CDR1 MGHDK, CDR2 SYGVNS. V was cut by 3 bases and J by 8 bases, with 10 bases left in between. The DNA of the CDR3 is TGTGCCAGCAGTGACCCCTTTGGGGGCTACACCTTC. It yields the protein CASSDPFGGYTF.

This clonotype was counted ten times or more. Because the library targeted alpha chains, this beta chain is an off-target read whose size means little. The V and J genes are TRBV5-5 and TRBJ1-6; D is unclear. Germline values: CDR1 SGHKS, CDR2 YYEKEE (reference sequence). The CDR3 sequence is 13 residues long. Trimming left V 4 bases short and J 5 bases short, with 7 bases between. The DNA of the CDR3 is TGTGCCAGCAGCGACGGGGATAATTCACCCCTCCACTTT. Protein product: CASSDGDNSPLHF.